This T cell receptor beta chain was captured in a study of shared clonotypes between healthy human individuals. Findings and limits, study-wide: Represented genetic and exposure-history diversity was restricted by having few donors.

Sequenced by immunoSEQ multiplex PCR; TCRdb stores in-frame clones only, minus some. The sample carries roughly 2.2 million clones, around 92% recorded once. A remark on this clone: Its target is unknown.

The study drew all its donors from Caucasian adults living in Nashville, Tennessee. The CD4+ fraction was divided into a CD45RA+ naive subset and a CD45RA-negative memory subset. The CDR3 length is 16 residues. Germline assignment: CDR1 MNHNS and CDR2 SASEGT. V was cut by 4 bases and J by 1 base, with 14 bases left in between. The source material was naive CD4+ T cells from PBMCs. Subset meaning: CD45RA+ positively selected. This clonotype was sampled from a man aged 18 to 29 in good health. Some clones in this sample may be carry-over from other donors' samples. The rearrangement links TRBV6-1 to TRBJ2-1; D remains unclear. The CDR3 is CASSGVLANSYNEQFF. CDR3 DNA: TGTGCCAGCAGTGGGGTACTGGCAAATTCCTACAATGAGCAGTTCTTC.